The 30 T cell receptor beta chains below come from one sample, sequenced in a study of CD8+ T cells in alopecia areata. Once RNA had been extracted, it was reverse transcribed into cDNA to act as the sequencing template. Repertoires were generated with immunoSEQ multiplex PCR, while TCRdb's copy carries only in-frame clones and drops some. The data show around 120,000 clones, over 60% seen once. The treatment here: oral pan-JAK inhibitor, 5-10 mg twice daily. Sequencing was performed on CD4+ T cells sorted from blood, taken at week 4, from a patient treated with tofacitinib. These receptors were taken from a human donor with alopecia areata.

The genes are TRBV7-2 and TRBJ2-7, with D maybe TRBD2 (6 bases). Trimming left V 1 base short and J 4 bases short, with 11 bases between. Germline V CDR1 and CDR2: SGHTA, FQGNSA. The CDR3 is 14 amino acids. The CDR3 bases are TGTGCCAGCAGCTTAGGGAGGAGGGCGTACGAGCAGTACTTC. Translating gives CASSLGRRAYEQYF.

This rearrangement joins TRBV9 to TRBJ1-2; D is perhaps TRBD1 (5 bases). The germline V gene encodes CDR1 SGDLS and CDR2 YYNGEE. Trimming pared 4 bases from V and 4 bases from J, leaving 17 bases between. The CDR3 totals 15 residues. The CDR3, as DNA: TGTGCCAGCAGCCCAGCCGGGCAGGGACTCTATGGCTACACCTTC. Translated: CASSPAGQGLYGYTF.

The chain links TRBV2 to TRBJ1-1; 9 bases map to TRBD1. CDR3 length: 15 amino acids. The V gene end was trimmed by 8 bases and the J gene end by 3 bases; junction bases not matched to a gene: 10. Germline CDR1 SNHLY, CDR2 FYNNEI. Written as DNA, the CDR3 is TGTGCCAGCCGGGACAGGGCAAGTTGTGACACTGAAGCTTTCTTT. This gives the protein CASRDRASCDTEAFF.

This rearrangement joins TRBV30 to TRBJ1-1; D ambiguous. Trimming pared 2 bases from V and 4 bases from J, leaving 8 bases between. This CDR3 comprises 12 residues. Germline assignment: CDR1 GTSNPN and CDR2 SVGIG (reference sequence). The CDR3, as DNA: TGTGCCTGGAGTAGGGTTCTCACTGAAGCTTTCTTT. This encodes CAWSRVLTEAFF.

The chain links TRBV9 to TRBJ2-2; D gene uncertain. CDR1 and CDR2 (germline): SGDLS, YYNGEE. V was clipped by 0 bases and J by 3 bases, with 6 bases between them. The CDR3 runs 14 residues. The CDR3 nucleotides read TGTGCCAGCAGCGTAGGACCATACACCGGGGAGCTGTTTTTT. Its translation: CASSVGPYTGELFF. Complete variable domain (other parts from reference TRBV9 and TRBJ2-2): DSGVTQTPKHLITATGQRVTLRCSPRSGDLSVYWYQQSLDQGLQFLIQYYNGEERAKGNILERFSAQQFPDLHSELNLSSLELGDSALYFCASSVGPYTGELFFGEGSRLTVL.

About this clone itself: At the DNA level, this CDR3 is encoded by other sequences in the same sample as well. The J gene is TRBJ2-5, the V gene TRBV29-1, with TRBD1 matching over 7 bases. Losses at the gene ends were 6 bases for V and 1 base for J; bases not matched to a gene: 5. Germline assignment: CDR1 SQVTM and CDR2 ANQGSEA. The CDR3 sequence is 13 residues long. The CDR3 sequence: CSVVRDSQETQYF. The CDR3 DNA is TGCAGCGTCGTCCGGGACAGCCAAGAGACCCAGTACTTC.

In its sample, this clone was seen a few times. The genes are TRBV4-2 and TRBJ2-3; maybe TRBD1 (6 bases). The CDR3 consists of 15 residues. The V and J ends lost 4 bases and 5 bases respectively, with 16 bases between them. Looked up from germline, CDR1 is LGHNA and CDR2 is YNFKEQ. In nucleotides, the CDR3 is TGTGCCAGCAGCCGAGGCGTGGGGGCCCGAGATACGCAGTATTTT. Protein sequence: CASSRGVGARDTQYF.

The CDR3 region is CATSQQGRETQYF. In DNA form, the CDR3 reads TGTGCCACCTCTCAACAGGGGAGGGAGACCCAGTACTTC. V usage is TRBV6-5 and J usage is TRBJ2-5, with TRBD1 as a possible D gene (7 bases). Deletions cut 10 bases from V and 5 bases from J, with 17 bases between. The germline gives CDR1 MNHEY, CDR2 SVGAGI. The CDR3 is 13 residues long.

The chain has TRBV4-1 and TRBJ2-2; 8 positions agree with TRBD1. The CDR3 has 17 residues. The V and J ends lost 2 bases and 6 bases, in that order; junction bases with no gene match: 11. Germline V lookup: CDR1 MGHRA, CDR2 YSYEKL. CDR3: CASSQTRTGSNPGELFF. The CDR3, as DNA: TGCGCCAGCAGCCAAACCCGGACAGGGTCCAACCCCGGGGAGCTGTTTTTT.

CDR3 sequence reads: CAISESGTGGDGYTF. DNA of the CDR3: TGTGCCATCAGTGAGTCGGGGACAGGGGGCGATGGCTACACCTTC. This rearrangement joins TRBV10-3 to TRBJ1-2; 12 bases agree with TRBD1. This CDR3 is built from 15 residues. The junction had 2 bases not matched to a gene; V was cut back by 0 bases and J by 6 bases. Germline-derived CDR1 and CDR2 are ENHRY and SYGVKD.

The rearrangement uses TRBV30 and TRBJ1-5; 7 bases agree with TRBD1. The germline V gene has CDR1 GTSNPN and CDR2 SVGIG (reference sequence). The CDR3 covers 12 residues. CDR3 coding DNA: TGTGCGGGGGGCAGGGGGAATCAGCCCCAGCATTTT. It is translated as CAGGRGNQPQHF. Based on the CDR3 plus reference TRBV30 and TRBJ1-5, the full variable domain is SQTIHQWPATLVQPVGSPLSLECTVEGTSNPNLYWYRQAAGRGLQLLFYSVGIGQISSEVPQNLSASRPQDRQFILSSKKLLLSDSGFYLCAGGRGNQPQHFGDGTRLSIL.

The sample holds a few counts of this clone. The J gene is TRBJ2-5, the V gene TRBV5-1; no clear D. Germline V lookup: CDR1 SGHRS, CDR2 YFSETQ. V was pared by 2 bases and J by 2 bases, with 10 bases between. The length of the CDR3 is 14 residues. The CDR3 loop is CASSFKGQQETQYF. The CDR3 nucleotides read TGCGCCAGCAGCTTTAAGGGCCAACAAGAGACCCAGTACTTC.

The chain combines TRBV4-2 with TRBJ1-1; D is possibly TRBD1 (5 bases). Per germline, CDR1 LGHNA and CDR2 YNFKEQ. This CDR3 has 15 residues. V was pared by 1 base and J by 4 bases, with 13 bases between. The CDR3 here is CASSQVGARGTEAFF. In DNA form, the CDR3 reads TGTGCCAGCAGCCAAGTCGGGGCCCGTGGCACTGAAGCTTTCTTT.

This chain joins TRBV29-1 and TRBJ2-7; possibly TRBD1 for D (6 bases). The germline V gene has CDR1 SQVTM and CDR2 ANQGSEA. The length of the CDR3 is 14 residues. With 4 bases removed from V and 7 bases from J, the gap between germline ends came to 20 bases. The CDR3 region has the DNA TGCAGCGTTGCGGCCCCCGGCGACAGGAGGGAGCAGTACTTC. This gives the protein CSVAAPGDRREQYF.

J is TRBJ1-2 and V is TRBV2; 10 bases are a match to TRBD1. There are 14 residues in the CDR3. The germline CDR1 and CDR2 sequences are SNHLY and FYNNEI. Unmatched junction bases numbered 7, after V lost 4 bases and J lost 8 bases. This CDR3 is CASSVDRGGGGYTF. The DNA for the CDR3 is TGTGCCAGCAGTGTGGACAGGGGGGGCGGAGGCTACACCTTC.

The CDR3 coding sequence is TGTGCCAGCAGCTTTCGAAGTCCCGGACTTGGGGAAGAGACCCAGTACTTC. Its translation is CASSFRSPGLGEETQYF. The chain employs TRBV13 and TRBJ2-5; the D gene is possibly TRBD2 (5 bases). The germline V gene has CDR1 PRHDT and CDR2 FYEKMQ (reference sequence). The CDR3 is made up of 17 amino acids. The V end lost 3 bases, the J end lost 3 bases, and 20 bases lay between the germline ends.

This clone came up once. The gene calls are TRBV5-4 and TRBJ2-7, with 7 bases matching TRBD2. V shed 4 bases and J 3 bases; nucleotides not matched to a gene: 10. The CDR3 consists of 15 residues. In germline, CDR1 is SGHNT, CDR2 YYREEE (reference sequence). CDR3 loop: CASSPGRGSLYEQYF. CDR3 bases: TGTGCCAGCAGCCCGGGGAGGGGATCCCTCTACGAGCAGTACTTC.

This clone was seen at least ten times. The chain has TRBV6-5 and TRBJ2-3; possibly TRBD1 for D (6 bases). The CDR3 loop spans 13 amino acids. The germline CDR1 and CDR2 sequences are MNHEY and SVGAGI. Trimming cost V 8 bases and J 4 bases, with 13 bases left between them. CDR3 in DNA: TGTGCCAGCCGTACAGGGTGGCCAGATACGCAGTATTTT. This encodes CASRTGWPDTQYF.

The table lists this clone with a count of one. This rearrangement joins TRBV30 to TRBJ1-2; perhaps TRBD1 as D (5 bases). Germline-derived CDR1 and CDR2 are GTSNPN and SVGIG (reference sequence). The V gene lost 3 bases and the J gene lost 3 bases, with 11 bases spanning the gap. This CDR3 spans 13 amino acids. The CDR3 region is CAWSPSRDYGYTF. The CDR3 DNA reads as TGTGCCTGGAGCCCTAGCAGGGACTATGGCTACACCTTC.

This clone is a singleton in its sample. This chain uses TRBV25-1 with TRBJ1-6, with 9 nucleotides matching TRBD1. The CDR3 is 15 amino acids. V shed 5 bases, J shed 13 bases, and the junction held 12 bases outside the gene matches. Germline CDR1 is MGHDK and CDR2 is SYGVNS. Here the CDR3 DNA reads TGTGCCAGCAGTAATTCCCGGACAGGGGCTTTGCCCCTCCACTTT. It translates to CASSNSRTGALPLHF.

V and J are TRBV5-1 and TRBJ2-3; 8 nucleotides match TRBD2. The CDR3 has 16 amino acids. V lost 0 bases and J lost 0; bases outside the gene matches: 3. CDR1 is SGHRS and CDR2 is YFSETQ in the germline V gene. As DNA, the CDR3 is TGCGCCAGCAGCTTGGTAGCGGGGTCTAGCACAGATACGCAGTATTTT. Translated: CASSLVAGSSTDTQYF.

The CDR3 region has the DNA TGTGCCAGCAGCCCTTATCACCACAGCGGGGTTGGGACACCCCTCCACTTT. It codes for CASSPYHHSGVGTPLHF. The chain couples TRBV14 to TRBJ1-6; D ambiguous. V was cut by 4 bases and J by 11 bases, with 24 bases left in between. CDR3 length: 17 residues. Germline values: CDR1 SGHDN, CDR2 FVKESK.

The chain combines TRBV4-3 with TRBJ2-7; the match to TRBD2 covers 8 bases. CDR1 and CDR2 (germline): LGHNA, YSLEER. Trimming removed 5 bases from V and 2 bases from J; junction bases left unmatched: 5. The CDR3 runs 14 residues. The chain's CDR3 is CASSSGRIAYEQYF. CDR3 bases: TGCGCCAGCAGCAGCGGGAGAATCGCCTACGAGCAGTACTTC.

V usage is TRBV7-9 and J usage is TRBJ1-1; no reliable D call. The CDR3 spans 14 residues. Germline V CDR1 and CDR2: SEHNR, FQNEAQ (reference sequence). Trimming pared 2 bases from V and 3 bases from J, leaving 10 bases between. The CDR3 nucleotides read TGTGCCAGCAGCTTAAGTTCGTCAGACACTGAAGCTTTCTTT. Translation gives CASSLSSSDTEAFF.

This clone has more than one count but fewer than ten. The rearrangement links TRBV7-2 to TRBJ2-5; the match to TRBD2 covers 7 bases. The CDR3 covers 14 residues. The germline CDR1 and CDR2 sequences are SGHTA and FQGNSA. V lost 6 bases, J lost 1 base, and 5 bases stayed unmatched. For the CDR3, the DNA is TGTGCCAGCAGGGGAGGGCCCAGCCAAGAGACCCAGTACTTC. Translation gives CASRGGPSQETQYF.

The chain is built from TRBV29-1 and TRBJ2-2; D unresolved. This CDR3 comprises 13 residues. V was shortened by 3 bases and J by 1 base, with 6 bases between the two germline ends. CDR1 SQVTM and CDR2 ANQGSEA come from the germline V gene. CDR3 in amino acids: CSVEEENTGELFF. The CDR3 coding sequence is TGCAGCGTTGAGGAAGAGAACACCGGGGAGCTGTTTTTT.

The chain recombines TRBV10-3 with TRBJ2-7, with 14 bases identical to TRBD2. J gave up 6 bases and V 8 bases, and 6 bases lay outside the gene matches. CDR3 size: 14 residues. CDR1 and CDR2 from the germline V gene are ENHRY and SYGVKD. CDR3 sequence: CAIGLAGGRGEQYF. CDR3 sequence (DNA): TGTGCCATCGGACTAGCGGGAGGCCGGGGCGAGCAGTACTTC.

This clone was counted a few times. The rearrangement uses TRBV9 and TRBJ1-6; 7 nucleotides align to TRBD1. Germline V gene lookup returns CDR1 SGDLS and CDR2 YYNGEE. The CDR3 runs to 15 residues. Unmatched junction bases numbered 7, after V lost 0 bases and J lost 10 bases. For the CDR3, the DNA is TGTGCCAGCAGCGTAGGAAGGGACAGTCAATCACCCCTCCACTTT. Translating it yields CASSVGRDSQSPLHF.

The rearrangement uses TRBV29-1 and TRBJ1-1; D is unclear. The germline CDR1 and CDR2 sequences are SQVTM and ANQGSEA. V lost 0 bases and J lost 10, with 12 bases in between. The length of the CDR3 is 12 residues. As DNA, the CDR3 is TGCAGCGTTGAAGATGGAGGTTGGGGAGCTTTCTTT. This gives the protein CSVEDGGWGAFF. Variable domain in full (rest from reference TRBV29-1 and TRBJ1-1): SAVISQKPSRDICQRGTSLTIQCQVDSQVTMMFWYRQQPGQSLTLIATANQGSEATYESGFVIDKFPISRPNLTFSTLTVSNMSPEDSSIYLCSVEDGGWGAFFGQGTRLTVV.

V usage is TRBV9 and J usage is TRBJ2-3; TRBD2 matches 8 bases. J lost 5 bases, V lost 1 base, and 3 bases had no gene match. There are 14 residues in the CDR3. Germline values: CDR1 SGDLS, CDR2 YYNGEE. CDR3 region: CASSVRTSGDTQYF. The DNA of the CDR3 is TGTGCCAGCAGCGTACGCACTAGCGGAGATACGCAGTATTTT.